The rows below give T cell receptor beta chains drawn from one sample of a study of identical twins. Each CDR3 protein gets one entry after TCRdb re-called the 5' RACE reads with MiXCR. The table lists 350,000 to 600,000 distinct CDR3 sequences, about 14% of them singletons. These data were likewise used in another study, on yellow fever vaccine responses in identical twins.

Sequencing was performed on CD4+ T cells sorted from blood. The receptor set was obtained from a woman aged 18-29 years in good health. The conserved cysteine and the conserved F or W are not part of the CDR3 here. A D gene is named only where the DNA matches it firmly. Only part of the rows carry a size: once, few, many, or a class if the clone is expanded.

V	D	size	CDR3
TRBV12-3/TRBV12-4	-	few	ASSLKGQGKKETQY
TRBV12-3/TRBV12-4	-	many	ASSRGSTNTGELF
TRBV19	-	few	ASCADRSSYNEQF
TRBV5-1	-	few	ASSLRLQGRSGELF
TRBV29-1	-	-	SVASGSGANVLT
TRBV2	-	few	ASNRDTPRELF
TRBV5-1	-	-	ASAPEARGGMYEQY
TRBV28	-	many	ASGPSPQETQY
TRBV25-1	-	few	ASSAGTRGLEQY
TRBV20-1	-	few	SAPNPSYGYT
TRBV7-9	-	few	ARNRDGANVLT
TRBV19	-	few	ASRDPGTTNYGYT
TRBV4-2	-	few	ASSQAGGFAEAF
TRBV6-2/TRBV6-3	TRBD1	few	ASSYGTGEEY
TRBV7-8	TRBD1	few	ASSLVRGQGAGEQF
TRBV5-1	TRBD2	many	ASSPRLLAGVNEQF
TRBV12-3/TRBV12-4	-	-	ASRDRQDGTDTQY
TRBV2	-	few	ASSEKVLAQPQH
TRBV7-6	-	many	ASSLAPGNTEAF
TRBV15	TRBD1	-	ATSPTGKTPVSNQPQH
TRBV6-2/TRBV6-3	-	-	ASSVDRNSPLH
TRBV4-1	-	few	ASSHDRLRDYEQY
TRBV11-2	TRBD1	few	ASSLGGTGGLSYEQY
TRBV7-2	TRBD2	-	ASSLRTSGGREETQY
TRBV29-1	-	-	SVEGPFYEQY
TRBV7-9	-	few	ASSLARSPSDTQY
TRBV10-3	-	-	AIGAAYEQY
TRBV21-1	-	many	ASSTKGDRNTDTQY
TRBV20-1	TRBD2	-	SANPTSGGAYNEQF